The next 8 T cell receptor beta chains were all read from a single sample in a study of cytomegalovirus exposure and HLA in healthy donors. Primers: 60 Vbeta forward and 13 Jbeta reverse. The repertoire was sequenced with immunoSEQ multiplex PCR; TCRdb's copy has only in-frame clones and lacks some. This repertoire includes roughly 80,000 clones. Material: PBMCs. The receptors stem from a man in his forties or fifties in good health and CMV-seropositive.

The J gene is TRBJ1-2, the V gene TRBV25-1; possibly TRBD1 for D (5 bases). CDR3 length: 14 residues. Germline loops: CDR1 MGHDK, CDR2 SYGVNS. Trimming removed 1 base at V and 8 bases at J, with 14 bases between. CDR3 in DNA: TGTGCCAGCAGTGAATCGGCAGGGTTTAGGGGCTACACCTTC. Its protein is CASSESAGFRGYTF.

This rearrangement joins TRBV27 to TRBJ1-2, with D possibly being TRBD1 (6 bases). The CDR3 runs to 14 residues. Germline V CDR1 and CDR2: MNHEY, SMNVEV (reference sequence). V gave up 3 bases and J gave up 8 bases, with 16 bases separating them. The CDR3 here is CASSLGQGRKGYTF. CDR3 bases: TGTGCCAGCAGTTTGGGGCAGGGGCGAAAGGGCTACACCTTC.

The chain recombines TRBV9 with TRBJ1-1; D may be TRBD1 (6 bases). Trimming cost V 4 bases and J 1 base, with 14 bases left between them. The CDR3 has 15 amino acids. CDR1 and CDR2 (germline): SGDLS, YYNGEE. Here the CDR3 DNA reads TGTGCCAGCAGCCCCCCGGGGGGGCAGAACACTGAAGCTTTCTTT. Its translation is CASSPPGGQNTEAFF.

V usage is TRBV19 and J usage is TRBJ1-4; D perhaps matches TRBD1 (6 bases). The CDR3 consists of 15 residues. Trimming removed 8 bases from V and 1 base from J, with 14 bases in between. Germline V lookup: CDR1 LNHDA, CDR2 SQIVND (reference sequence). The CDR3 region is CASSGQTLTNEKLFF. The CDR3 bases are TGTGCCAGTTCCGGACAGACCCTAACTAATGAAAAACTGTTTTTT.

The chain employs TRBV28 and TRBJ2-1; 10 nucleotides align to TRBD2. Germline V gene sequence: CDR1 MDHEN, CDR2 SYDVKM. Trimming took 5 bases from V and 7 from J; bases not matched to a gene: 8. The CDR3 is made up of 15 amino acids. This CDR3 reads CASSAPSGSGNEQFF. As DNA, the CDR3 is TGTGCCAGCAGTGCCCCTAGCGGGAGCGGGAATGAGCAGTTCTTC.

This chain connects TRBV7-8 to TRBJ1-3, with 8 bases fitting TRBD1. J lost 6 bases, V lost 4 bases, and 5 bases had no gene match. The CDR3 consists of 14 residues. Germline loops: CDR1 SGHVS, CDR2 FQNEAQ. CDR3: CASSSRQGQNTIYF. As DNA, the CDR3 is TGTGCCAGCAGCTCCCGACAGGGGCAAAACACCATATATTTT.

The rearrangement joins TRBV28 to TRBJ2-7, with 10 bases that match TRBD1. Germline V gene lookup returns CDR1 MDHEN and CDR2 SYDVKM. J was trimmed by 2 bases and V by 2 bases; bases with no gene match: 0. The CDR3 is made up of 14 amino acids. CDR3 DNA: TGTGCCAGCAGTTTAGGACAGGGGGCCTACGAGCAGTACTTC. As protein: CASSLGQGAYEQYF. Drawing the rest from reference TRBV28 and TRBJ2-7, the complete variable domain is DVKVTQSSRYLVKRTGEKVFLECVQDMDHENMFWYRQDPGLGLRLIYFSYDVKMKEKGDIPEGYSVSREKKERFSLILESASTNQTSMYLCASSLGQGAYEQYFGPGTRLTVT.

The chain is built from TRBV7-2 and TRBJ2-5; 9 bases agree with TRBD1. CDR1 and CDR2 (germline): SGHTA, FQGNSA. The CDR3 spans 15 residues. J was trimmed by 5 bases and V by 5 bases; bases with no gene match: 9. The CDR3 DNA sequence: TGTGCCAGCAGCAAGGGACAGGGTGGACGGGAGACCCAGTACTTC. This encodes CASSKGQGGRETQYF.